This T cell receptor beta chain originates from a study of T-cell memory formation after mild COVID-19. Losses at the gene ends were 4 bases for V and 2 bases for J; bases not matched to a gene: 6. The V gene's germline CDR1 is SGDLS and CDR2 YYNGEE. This CDR3 region has 15 residues. Study-level findings and limits: Pre-infection memory contained some responding clones, which suggested that cross-reactive memory had joined. Second-wave clones with a day 37 peak had unconfirmed SARS-CoV-2 specificity.

From 5'RACE with constant-segment primers came TCR alpha and TCR beta cDNA libraries that carried sample barcodes and UMIs. TCRdb analysed the 5' RACE reads with MiXCR anew, one entry per CDR3 protein. The sample has tens of thousands of distinct CDR3 sequences, about 23% seen once. A word on this clonotype: Its antigen is undetermined.

The sample taken for sequencing was PBMCs or a T cell subset sorted from them (not recorded which). The TCR originated in a man younger than 30 who had mild COVID-19 (a few samples of this study predate the infection). Cell type and time point are not known. V is TRBV9 and J is TRBJ2-1, with 7 bases that match TRBD2. The CDR3 coding sequence is TGTGCCAGCAGCCTCAGCGGGGAGACCTACAATGAGCAGTTCTTC. This translates into CASSLSGETYNEQFF.